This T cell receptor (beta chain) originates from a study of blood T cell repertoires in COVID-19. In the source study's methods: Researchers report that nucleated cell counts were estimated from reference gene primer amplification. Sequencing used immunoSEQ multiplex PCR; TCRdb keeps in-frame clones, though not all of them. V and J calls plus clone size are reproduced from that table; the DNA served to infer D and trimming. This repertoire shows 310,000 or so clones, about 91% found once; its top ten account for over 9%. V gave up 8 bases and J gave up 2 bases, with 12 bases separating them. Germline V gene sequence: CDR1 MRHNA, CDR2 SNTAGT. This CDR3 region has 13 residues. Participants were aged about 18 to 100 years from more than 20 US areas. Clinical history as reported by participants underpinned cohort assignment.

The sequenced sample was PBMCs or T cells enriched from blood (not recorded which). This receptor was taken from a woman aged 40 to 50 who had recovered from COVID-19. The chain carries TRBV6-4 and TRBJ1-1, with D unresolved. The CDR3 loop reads CASRVNINTEAFF. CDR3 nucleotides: TGTGCCAGCCGGGTGAATATTAACACTGAAGCTTTCTTT.